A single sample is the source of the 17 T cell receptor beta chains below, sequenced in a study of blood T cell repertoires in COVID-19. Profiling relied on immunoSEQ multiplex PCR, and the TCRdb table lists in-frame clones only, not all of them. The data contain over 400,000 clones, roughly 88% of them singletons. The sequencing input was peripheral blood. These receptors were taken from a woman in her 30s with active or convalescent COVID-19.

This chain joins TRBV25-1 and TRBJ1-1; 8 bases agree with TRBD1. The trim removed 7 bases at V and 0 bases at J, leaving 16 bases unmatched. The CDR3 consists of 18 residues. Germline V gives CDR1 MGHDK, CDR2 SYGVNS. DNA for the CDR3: TGTGCCAGCACGCCACGAGGGACAGGTCGAGGAATGAACACTGAAGCTTTCTTT. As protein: CASTPRGTGRGMNTEAFF.

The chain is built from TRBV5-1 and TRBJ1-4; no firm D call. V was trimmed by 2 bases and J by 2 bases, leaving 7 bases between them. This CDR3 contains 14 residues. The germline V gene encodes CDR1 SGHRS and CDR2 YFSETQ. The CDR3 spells CASSLAGTNEKLFF. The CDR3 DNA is TGCGCCAGCAGCTTAGCCGGGACTAATGAAAAACTGTTTTTT.

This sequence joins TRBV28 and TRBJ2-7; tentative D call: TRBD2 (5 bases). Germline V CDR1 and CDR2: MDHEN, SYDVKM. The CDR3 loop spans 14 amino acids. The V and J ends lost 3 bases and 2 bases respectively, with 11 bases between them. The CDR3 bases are TGTGCCAGCAGTTTGGCGGGCCTGACCTACGAGCAGTACTTC. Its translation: CASSLAGLTYEQYF.

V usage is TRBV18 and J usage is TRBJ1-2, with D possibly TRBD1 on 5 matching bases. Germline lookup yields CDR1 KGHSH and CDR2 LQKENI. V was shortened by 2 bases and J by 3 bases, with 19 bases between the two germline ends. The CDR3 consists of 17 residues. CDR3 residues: CASSPSIIFSRDYGYTF. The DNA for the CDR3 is TGTGCCAGCTCACCATCAATCATCTTTTCCAGGGACTATGGCTACACCTTC.

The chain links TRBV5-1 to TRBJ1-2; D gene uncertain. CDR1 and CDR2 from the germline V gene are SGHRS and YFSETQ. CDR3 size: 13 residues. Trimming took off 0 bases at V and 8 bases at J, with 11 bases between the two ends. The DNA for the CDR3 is TGCGCCAGCAGCTTGGAAGTCTCACACGGCTACACCTTC. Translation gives CASSLEVSHGYTF.

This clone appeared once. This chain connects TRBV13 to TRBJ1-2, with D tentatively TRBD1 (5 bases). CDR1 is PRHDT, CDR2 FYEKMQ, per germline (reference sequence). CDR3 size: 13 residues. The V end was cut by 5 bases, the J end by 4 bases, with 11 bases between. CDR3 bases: TGTGCCAGCAGCAGTGGTAGGGGCTATGGCTACACCTTC. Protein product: CASSSGRGYGYTF.

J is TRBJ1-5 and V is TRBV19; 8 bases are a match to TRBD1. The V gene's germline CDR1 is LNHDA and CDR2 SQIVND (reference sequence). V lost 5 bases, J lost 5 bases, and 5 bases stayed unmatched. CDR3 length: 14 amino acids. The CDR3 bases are TGTGCCAGTAGTCGAGACAGGGGAGATCAGCCCCAGCATTTT. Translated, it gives CASSRDRGDQPQHF.

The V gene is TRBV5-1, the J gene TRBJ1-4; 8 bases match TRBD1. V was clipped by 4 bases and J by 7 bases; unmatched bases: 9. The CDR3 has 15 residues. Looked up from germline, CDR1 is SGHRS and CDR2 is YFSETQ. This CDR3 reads CASSRIPDRAEKLFF. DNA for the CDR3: TGCGCCAGCAGCCGAATTCCGGACAGGGCTGAAAAACTGTTTTTT.

The CDR3 region is CASSLASGSQETQYF. CDR3 bases: TGTGCCAGCAGCTTAGCCAGCGGGAGCCAAGAGACCCAGTACTTC. The chain combines TRBV7-2 with TRBJ2-5; 8 bases fit TRBD2. The CDR3 consists of 15 residues. Germline trimming cut 0 bases from V and 1 base from J; bases unmatched to any gene: 1. The V gene's germline CDR1 is SGHTA and CDR2 FQGNSA.

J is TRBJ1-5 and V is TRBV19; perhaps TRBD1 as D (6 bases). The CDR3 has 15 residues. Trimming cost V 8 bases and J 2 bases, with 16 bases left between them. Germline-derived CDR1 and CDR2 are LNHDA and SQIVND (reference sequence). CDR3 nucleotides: TGTGCCAGTCCTCAGGGGTTCGAGCGCAATCAGCCCCAGCATTTT. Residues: CASPQGFERNQPQHF.

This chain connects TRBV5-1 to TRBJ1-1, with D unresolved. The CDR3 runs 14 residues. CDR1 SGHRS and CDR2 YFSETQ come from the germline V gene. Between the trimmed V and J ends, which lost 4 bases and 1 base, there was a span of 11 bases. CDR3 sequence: CASSRGSPNTEAFF. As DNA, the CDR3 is TGCGCCAGCAGCCGCGGGTCACCGAACACTGAAGCTTTCTTT.

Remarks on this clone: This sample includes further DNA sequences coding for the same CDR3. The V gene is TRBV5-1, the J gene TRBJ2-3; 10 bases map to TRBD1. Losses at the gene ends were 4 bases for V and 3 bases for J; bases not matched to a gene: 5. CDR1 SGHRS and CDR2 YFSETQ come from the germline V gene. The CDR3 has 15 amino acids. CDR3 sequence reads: CASSLGQGGTDTQYF. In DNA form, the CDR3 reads TGCGCCAGCAGCCTAGGACAGGGGGGGACAGATACGCAGTATTTT.

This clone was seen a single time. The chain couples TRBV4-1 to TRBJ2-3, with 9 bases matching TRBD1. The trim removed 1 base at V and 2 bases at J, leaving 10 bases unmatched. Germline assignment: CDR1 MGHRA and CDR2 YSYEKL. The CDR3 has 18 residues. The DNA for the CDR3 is TGCGCCAGCAGCCAAGTTTTAACGGACAGGGGAGTCACAGATACGCAGTATTTT. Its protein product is CASSQVLTDRGVTDTQYF.

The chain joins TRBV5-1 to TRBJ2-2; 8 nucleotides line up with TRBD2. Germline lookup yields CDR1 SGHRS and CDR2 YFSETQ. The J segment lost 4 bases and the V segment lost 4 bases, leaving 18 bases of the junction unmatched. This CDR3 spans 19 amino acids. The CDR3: CASSPIFRSGSMTTGELFF. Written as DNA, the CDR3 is TGCGCCAGCAGCCCGATCTTCCGGAGCGGGAGTATGACCACCGGGGAGCTGTTTTTT.

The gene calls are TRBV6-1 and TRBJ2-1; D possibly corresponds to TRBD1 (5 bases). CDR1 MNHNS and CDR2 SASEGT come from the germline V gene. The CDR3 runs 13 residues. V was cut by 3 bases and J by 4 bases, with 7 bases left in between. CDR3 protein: CASSDDSYNEQFF. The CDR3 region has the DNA TGTGCCAGCAGTGATGACAGTTACAATGAGCAGTTCTTC.

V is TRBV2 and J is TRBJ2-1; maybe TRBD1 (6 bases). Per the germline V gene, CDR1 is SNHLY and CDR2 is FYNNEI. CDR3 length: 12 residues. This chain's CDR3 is CAGGPYTGEQFF. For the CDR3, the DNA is TGTGCAGGGGGACCCTATACGGGAGAGCAGTTCTTC. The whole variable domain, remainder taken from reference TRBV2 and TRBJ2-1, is EPEVTQTPSHQVTQMGQEVILRCVPISNHLYFYWYRQILGQKVEFLVSFYNNEISEKSEIFDDQFSVERPDGSNFTLKIRSTKLEDSAMYFCAGGPYTGEQFFGPGTRLTVL.

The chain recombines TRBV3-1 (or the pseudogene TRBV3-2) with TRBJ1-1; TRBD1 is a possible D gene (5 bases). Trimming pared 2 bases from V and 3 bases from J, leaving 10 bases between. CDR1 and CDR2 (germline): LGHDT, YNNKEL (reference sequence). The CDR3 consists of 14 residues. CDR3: CASSQQGGYTEAFF. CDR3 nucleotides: TGTGCCAGCAGCCAACAGGGAGGGTACACTGAAGCTTTCTTT.